Presented here are 10 T cell receptor beta chains from one specimen sequenced in a study of blood T cells in healthy people across ages (dated by TCRdb to 2014 to 2015). Preparation of the library involved 5' RACE. The sequencer listed for this sample is Illumina HiSeq 2500. A second about 7 to 12 cycle PCR used a sample-barcoded 5' primer and a J-beta primer mix. In-frame beta chains were kept once TCRdb had trimmed the public reads at Q25 with fastp and called clones with MiXCR. Entries that share a CDR3 protein sequence are merged under the most common genes and DNA. For this sample there are 650,000 to 950,000 distinct CDR3 sequences; around 42% appear just once. The biggest ten clones account for around 18% of the sample. Sequences were obtained from blood. The receptors derive from a man aged 60 to 69 in good health.

This chain joins TRBV3-1 and TRBJ2-5; D not certain. The CDR3 is 15 residues long. Germline loops: CDR1 LGHDT, CDR2 YNNKEL (reference sequence). The germline V and J ends were trimmed by 4 bases and 1 base, with 13 bases remaining between them. In nucleotides, the CDR3 is TGTGCCAGCAGCCCGCGACGGGCACTCCAAGAGACCCAGTACTTC. It yields the protein CASSPRRALQETQYF.

J is TRBJ2-7 and V is TRBV5-1; D is perhaps TRBD1 (6 bases). V dropped 0 bases and J dropped 2 bases, with 12 bases sitting between them. Per the germline V gene, CDR1 is SGHRS and CDR2 is YFSETQ. CDR3 size: 15 residues. CDR3 in amino acids: CASSLEQGPPYEQYF. DNA of the CDR3: TGCGCCAGCAGCTTGGAACAGGGTCCCCCCTACGAGCAGTACTTC.

The rearrangement links TRBV6-6 to TRBJ1-1; 10 nucleotides line up with TRBD1. V shed 6 bases, J shed 3 bases, and the junction held 10 bases outside the gene matches. Looked up from germline, CDR1 is MNHNY and CDR2 is SVGAGI (reference sequence). The length of the CDR3 is 16 residues. This CDR3 reads CASSITGTGADTEAFF. CDR3 nucleotides: TGTGCCAGCAGCATTACCGGGACAGGGGCGGACACTGAAGCTTTCTTT.

The chain employs TRBV6-5 and TRBJ1-4; D is unresolved. This CDR3 spans 13 amino acids. The ends were cut back, 6 bases at V and 5 bases at J, with 10 bases in the middle. Germline lookup yields CDR1 MNHEY and CDR2 SVGAGI. CDR3: CASSGTRNEKLFF. CDR3 DNA: TGTGCCAGCAGCGGAACACGGAATGAAAAACTGTTTTTT.

The rearrangement uses TRBV30 and TRBJ1-2; a weak D match, TRBD1 (5 bases). Germline lookup yields CDR1 GTSNPN and CDR2 SVGIG (reference sequence). CDR3 length equals 14 residues. V was shortened by 0 bases and J by 4 bases, with 12 bases between the two germline ends. As DNA, the CDR3 is TGTGCCTGGAGTGTATCCCGGGGGGTCTATGGCTACACCTTC. Encoded protein: CAWSVSRGVYGYTF.

The V and J genes are TRBV5-6 and TRBJ2-7; 10 bases map to TRBD2. The J segment lost 0 bases and the V segment lost 5 bases, leaving 11 bases of the junction unmatched. Per germline, CDR1 SGHDT and CDR2 YYEEEE. This CDR3 is 17 amino acids long. The CDR3, as DNA: TGTGCCAGCAGTGGGTTTAGCGGGGGGCCTAGCTCCTACGAGCAGTACTTC. Encoded protein: CASSGFSGGPSSYEQYF.

This chain links TRBV12-3 or TRBV12-4 with TRBJ2-6; no definite D call. This CDR3 comprises 16 residues. Trimming left V 7 bases short and J 0 bases short, with 13 bases between. CDR3 nucleotide sequence: TGTGCCAGCACCATCCTTTCTGGCTCTGGGGCCAACGTCCTGACTTTC. This translates into CASTILSGSGANVLTF.

This clonotype turned up a few times. V gene TRBV29-1 combines with J gene TRBJ2-1; 11 bases map to TRBD1. In germline, CDR1 is SQVTM, CDR2 ANQGSEA. With V trimmed by 7 bases and J by 3 bases, 2 bases remained unmatched. The CDR3 has 13 residues. This CDR3 reads CSADRGLYNEQFF. DNA for the CDR3: TGCAGCGCGGACAGGGGGCTCTACAATGAGCAGTTCTTC.

J is TRBJ1-1 and V is TRBV10-3, with 8 bases matching TRBD1. The germline V gene has CDR1 ENHRY and CDR2 SYGVKD. This CDR3 spans 16 amino acids. V trimming: 6 bases; J trimming: 0 bases; junction bases outside the gene matches: 9. The CDR3 DNA follows: TGTGCCATCAGGGACAGGGAAGAGTCGATGAACACTGAAGCTTTCTTT. Amino acid sequence: CAIRDREESMNTEAFF.

The chain's CDR3 is CAISDSGIGQYF. The CDR3 nucleotides are TGTGCCATCAGTGACAGTGGGATCGGGCAGTACTTC. This sequence joins TRBV10-3 and TRBJ2-5; D gene uncertain. This CDR3 has 12 residues. Germline V gene lookup returns CDR1 ENHRY and CDR2 SYGVKD. Trimming shortened V by 3 bases and J by 11 bases, and 13 bases separated the two germline ends.